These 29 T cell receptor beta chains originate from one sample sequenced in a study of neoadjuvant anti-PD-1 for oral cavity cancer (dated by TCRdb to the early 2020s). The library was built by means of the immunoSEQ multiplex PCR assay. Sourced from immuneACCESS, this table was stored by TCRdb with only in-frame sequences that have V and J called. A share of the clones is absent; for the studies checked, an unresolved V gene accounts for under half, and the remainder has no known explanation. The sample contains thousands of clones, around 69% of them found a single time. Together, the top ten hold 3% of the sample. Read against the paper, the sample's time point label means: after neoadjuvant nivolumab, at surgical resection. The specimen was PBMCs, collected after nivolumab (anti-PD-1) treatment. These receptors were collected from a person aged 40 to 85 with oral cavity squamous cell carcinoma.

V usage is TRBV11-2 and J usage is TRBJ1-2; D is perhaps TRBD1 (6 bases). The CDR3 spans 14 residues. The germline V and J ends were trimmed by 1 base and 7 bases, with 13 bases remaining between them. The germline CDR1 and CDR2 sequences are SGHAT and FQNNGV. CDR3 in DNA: TGTGCCAGCAGCTTAGTAGCGGGGGGCGGTGGCTACACCTTC. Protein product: CASSLVAGGGGYTF.

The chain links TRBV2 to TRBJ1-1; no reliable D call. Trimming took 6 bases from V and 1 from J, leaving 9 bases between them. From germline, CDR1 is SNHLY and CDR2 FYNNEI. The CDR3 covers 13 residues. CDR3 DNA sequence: TGTGCCAGCAGAGCACAGTGGAACACTGAAGCTTTCTTT. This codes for CASRAQWNTEAFF. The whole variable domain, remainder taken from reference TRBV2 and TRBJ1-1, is EPEVTQTPSHQVTQMGQEVILRCVPISNHLYFYWYRQILGQKVEFLVSFYNNEISEKSEIFDDQFSVERPDGSNFTLKIRSTKLEDSAMYFCASRAQWNTEAFFGQGTRLTVV.

CDR3 DNA: TGCAGCGTTGGGTTGTCATGGGGCTCCAACTCTGGGGCCAACGTCCTGACTTTC. It is translated as CSVGLSWGSNSGANVLTF. J is TRBJ2-6 and V is TRBV29-1, with D perhaps matching TRBD1 (5 bases). Germline-derived CDR1 and CDR2 are SQVTM and ANQGSEA. The CDR3 sequence is 18 residues long. V lost 4 bases and J lost 0, with 19 bases in between.

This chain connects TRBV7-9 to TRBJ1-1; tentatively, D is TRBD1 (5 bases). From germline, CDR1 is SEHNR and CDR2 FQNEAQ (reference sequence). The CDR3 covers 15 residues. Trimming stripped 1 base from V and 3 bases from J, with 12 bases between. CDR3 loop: CASSLGGRTDTEAFF. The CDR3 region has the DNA TGTGCCAGCAGCTTAGGGGGGAGGACCGACACTGAAGCTTTCTTT.

In DNA, the CDR3 is TGTGCCAGCAGCTTCGGGTACACTGAAGCTTTCTTT. Residues: CASSFGYTEAFF. The chain employs TRBV11-2 and TRBJ1-1; D unclear. This CDR3 has 12 amino acids. Germline CDR1 reads SGHAT; CDR2 reads FQNNGV. V shed 3 bases and J shed 3 bases, with 5 bases lying between them.

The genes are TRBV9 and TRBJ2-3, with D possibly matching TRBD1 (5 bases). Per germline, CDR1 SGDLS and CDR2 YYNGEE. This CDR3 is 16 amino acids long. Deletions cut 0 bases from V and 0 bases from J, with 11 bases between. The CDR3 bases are TGTGCCAGCAGCGTAGCTGGCAGGGCTAGCACAGATACGCAGTATTTT. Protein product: CASSVAGRASTDTQYF.

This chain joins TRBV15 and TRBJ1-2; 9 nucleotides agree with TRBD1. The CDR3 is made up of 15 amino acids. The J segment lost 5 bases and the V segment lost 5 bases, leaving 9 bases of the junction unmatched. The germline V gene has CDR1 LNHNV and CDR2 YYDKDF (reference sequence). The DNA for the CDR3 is TGTGCCACCAGCCGGAGACGGACAGGGGAATATGGCTACACCTTC. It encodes CATSRRRTGEYGYTF.

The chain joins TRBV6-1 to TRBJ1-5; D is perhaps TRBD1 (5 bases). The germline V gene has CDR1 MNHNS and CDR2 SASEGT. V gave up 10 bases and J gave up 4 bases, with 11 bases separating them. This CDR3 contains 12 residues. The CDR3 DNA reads TGTGCCACTGCATGGGGGAATCAGCCCCAGCATTTT. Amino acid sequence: CATAWGNQPQHF.

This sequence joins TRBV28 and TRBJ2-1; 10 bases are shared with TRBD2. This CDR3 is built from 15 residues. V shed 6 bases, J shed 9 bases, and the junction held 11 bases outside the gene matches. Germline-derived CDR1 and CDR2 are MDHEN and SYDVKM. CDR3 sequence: CASRSGGAGSSEQFF. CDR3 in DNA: TGTGCCAGCAGGAGCGGGGGGGCCGGGAGCAGTGAGCAGTTCTTC.

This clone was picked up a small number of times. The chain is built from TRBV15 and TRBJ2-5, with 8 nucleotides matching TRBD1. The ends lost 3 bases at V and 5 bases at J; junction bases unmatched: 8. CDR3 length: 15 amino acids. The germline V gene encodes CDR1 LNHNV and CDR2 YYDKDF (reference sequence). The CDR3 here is CATSSERDRGETQYF. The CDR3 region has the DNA TGTGCCACCAGCAGCGAGAGAGACAGGGGCGAGACCCAGTACTTC.

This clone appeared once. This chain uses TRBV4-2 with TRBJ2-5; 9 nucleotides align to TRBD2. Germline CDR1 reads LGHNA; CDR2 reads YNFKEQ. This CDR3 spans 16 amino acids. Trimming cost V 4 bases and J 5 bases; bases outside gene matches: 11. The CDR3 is CASSPLAGGPGETQYF. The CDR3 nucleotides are TGTGCCAGCAGCCCCTTGGCGGGGGGGCCCGGGGAGACCCAGTACTTC.

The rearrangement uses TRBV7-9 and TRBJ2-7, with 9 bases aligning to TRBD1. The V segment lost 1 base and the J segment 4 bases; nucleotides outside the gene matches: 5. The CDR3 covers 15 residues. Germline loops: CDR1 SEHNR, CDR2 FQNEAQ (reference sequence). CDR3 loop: CASSLESDRGYEQYF. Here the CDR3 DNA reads TGTGCCAGCAGCTTAGAAAGTGACAGGGGGTACGAGCAGTACTTC. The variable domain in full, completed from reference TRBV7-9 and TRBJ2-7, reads DTGVSQNPRHKITKRGQNVTFRCDPISEHNRLYWYRQTLGQGPEFLTYFQNEAQLEKSRLLSDRFSAERPKGSFSTLEIQRTEQGDSAMYLCASSLESDRGYEQYFGPGTRLTVT.

This CDR3 is CASSLRTVNEKLFF. CDR3 coding DNA: TGTGCCAGCAGTCTACGGACAGTTAATGAAAAACTGTTTTTT. V is TRBV27 and J is TRBJ1-4; D possibly corresponds to TRBD1 (6 bases). V lost 5 bases and J 4 bases, leaving 11 bases between the germline ends. The CDR3 is 14 residues long. Germline values: CDR1 MNHEY, CDR2 SMNVEV (reference sequence).

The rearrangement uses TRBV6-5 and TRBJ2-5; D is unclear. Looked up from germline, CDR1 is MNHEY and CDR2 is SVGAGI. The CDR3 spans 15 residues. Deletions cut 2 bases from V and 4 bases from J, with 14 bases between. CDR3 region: CASSYGPLRPETQYF. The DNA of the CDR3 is TGTGCCAGCAGTTACGGTCCTCTCCGGCCAGAGACCCAGTACTTC.

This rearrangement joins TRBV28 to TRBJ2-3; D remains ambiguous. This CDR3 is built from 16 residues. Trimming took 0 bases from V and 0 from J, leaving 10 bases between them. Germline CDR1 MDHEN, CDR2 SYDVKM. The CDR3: CASSLWYSSSTDTQYF. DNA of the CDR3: TGTGCCAGCAGTTTATGGTACTCTTCTAGCACAGATACGCAGTATTTT.

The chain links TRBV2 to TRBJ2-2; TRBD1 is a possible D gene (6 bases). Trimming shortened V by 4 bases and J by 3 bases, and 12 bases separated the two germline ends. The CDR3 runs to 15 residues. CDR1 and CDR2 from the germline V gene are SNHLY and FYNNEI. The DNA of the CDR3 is TGTGCCAGCAGTGTAGGACAGAGAGACACCGGGGAGCTGTTTTTT. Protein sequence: CASSVGQRDTGELFF.

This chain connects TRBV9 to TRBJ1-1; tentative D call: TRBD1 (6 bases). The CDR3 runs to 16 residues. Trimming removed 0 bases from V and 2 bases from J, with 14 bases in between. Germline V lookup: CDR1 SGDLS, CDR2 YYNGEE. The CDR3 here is CASSVDGGGSNTEAFF. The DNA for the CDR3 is TGTGCCAGCAGCGTAGATGGGGGCGGAAGCAACACTGAAGCTTTCTTT. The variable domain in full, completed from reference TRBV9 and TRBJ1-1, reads DSGVTQTPKHLITATGQRVTLRCSPRSGDLSVYWYQQSLDQGLQFLIQYYNGEERAKGNILERFSAQQFPDLHSELNLSSLELGDSALYFCASSVDGGGSNTEAFFGQGTRLTVV.

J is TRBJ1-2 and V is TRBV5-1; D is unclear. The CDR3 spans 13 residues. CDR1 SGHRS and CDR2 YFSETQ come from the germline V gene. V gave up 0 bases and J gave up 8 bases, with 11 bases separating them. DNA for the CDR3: TGCGCCAGCAGCTTGGAGCCCCTGGGCGGCTACACCTTC. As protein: CASSLEPLGGYTF.

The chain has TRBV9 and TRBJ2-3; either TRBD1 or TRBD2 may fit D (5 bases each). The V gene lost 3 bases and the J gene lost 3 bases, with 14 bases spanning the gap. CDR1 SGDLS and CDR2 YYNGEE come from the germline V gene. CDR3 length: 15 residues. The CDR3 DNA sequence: TGTGCCAGCAGCGCATCAGGGAGCTATACAGATACGCAGTATTTT. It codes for CASSASGSYTDTQYF.

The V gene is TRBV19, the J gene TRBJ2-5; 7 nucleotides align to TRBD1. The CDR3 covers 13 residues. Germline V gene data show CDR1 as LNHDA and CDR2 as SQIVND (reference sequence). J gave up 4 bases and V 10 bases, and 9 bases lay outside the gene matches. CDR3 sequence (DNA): TGTGCCACCCGAGAGACAGGGTCAGAGACCCAGTACTTC. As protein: CATRETGSETQYF.

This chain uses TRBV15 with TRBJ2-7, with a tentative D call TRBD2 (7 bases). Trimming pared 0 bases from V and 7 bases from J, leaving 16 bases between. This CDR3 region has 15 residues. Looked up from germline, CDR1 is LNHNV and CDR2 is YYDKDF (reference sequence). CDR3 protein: CATSRDRQGGGEQYF. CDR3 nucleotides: TGTGCCACCAGCAGAGATCGGCAGGGAGGGGGGGAGCAGTACTTC.

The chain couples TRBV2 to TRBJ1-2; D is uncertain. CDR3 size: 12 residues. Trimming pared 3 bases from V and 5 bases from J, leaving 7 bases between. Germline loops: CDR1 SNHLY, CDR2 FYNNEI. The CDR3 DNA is TGTGCCAGCAGTGACAGCTATTATGGCTACACCTTC. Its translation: CASSDSYYGYTF.

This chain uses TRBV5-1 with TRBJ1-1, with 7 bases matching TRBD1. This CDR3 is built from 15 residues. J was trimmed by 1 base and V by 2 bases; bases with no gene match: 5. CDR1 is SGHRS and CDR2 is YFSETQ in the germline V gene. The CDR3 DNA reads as TGCGCCAGCAGCTTAGGCGGGACAGCGAACACTGAAGCTTTCTTT. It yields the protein CASSLGGTANTEAFF.

The CDR3 loop reads CASSQGQTRNEQFF. CDR3 sequence (DNA): TGCGCCAGCAGCCAGGGACAGACACGCAATGAGCAGTTCTTC. The chain combines TRBV4-1 with TRBJ2-1; 7 positions agree with TRBD1. In germline, CDR1 is MGHRA, CDR2 YSYEKL. The CDR3 contains 14 residues. Germline trimming cut 3 bases from V and 6 bases from J; bases unmatched to any gene: 5.

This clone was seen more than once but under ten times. The CDR3 is CASSDSGSPLHF. The CDR3 nucleotides read TGTGCCAGCAGTGACTCCGGTTCACCCCTCCACTTT. V usage is TRBV6-4 and J usage is TRBJ1-6; D ambiguous. V was cut by 0 bases and J by 9 bases, with 3 bases left in between. The CDR3 totals 12 residues. Germline V gene data show CDR1 as MRHNA and CDR2 as SNTAGT.

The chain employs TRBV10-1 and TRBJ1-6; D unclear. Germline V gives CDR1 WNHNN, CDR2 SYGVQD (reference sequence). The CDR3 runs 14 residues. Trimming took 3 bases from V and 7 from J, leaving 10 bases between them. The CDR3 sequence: CASSDTPVNSPLHF. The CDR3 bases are TGCGCCAGCAGTGACACTCCTGTAAATTCACCCCTCCACTTT.

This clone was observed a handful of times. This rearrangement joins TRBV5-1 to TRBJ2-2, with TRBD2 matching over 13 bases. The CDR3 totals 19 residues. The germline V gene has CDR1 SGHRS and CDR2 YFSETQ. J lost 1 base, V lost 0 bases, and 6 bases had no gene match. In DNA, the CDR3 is TGCGCCAGCAGCTTGGATACGACTAGCGGGGGGCTGAACACCGGGGAGCTGTTTTTT. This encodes CASSLDTTSGGLNTGELFF.

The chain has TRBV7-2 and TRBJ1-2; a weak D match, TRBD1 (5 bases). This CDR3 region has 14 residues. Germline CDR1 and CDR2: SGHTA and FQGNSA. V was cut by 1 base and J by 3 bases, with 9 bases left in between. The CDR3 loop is CASSLGGTDYGYTF. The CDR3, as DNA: TGTGCCAGCAGCTTAGGTGGGACGGACTATGGCTACACCTTC.

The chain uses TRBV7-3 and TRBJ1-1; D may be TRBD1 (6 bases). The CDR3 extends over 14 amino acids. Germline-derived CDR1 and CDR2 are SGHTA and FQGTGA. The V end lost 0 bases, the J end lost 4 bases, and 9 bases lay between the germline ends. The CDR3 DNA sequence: TGTGCCAGCAGCTTAACTGGAGGGGGCACTGAAGCTTTCTTT. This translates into CASSLTGGGTEAFF.